Listed below are T cell receptor beta chains from one sample, sequenced in a study of blood T cell repertoires in COVID-19. Clones were read by immunoSEQ multiplex PCR, and TCRdb kept only the in-frame ones, dropping some. The sample lists about 190,000 clones, around 87% occurring once. The specimen was peripheral blood. The receptor set was obtained from a man between 45 and 60 years old with acute or convalescent COVID-19. Both conserved end residues are part of each CDR3. A D gene is named only where the DNA matches it firmly. Clone size is not always given. Where it is, it says once, few, many or a class for expanded clones.

CDR3 protein	CDR3 DNA	V gene	clone size	J gene	D gene
CASSPRRTGGTDTQYF	TGTGCCAGCAGTCCGCGACGGACAGGGGGGACAGATACGCAGTATTTT	TRBV27	NA	TRBJ2-3	TRBD1
CASSLGAGVVNEQFF	TGTGCCAGCAGCTTAGGAGCGGGAGTCGTCAATGAGCAGTTCTTC	TRBV7-9	NA	TRBJ2-1	TRBD2
CASSPRARSTDTQYF	TGTGCCAGCAGCCCCCGAGCGCGGAGCACAGATACGCAGTATTTT	TRBV5-5	NA	TRBJ2-3	NA
CASSLAREGLAGVETQYF	TGTGCCAGCAGCTTAGCGCGTGAGGGACTAGCGGGGGTGGAGACCCAGTACTTC	TRBV7-9	NA	TRBJ2-5	TRBD2
CSVGTEQETQYF	TGCAGCGTTGGGACAGAACAAGAGACCCAGTACTTC	TRBV29-1	NA	TRBJ2-5	NA
CASNYGAATGANVLTF	TGCGCCAGCAACTACGGCGCAGCGACTGGGGCCAACGTCCTGACTTTC	TRBV5-1	NA	TRBJ2-6	NA
CASSVGGYEQYF	TGTGCCAGCAGTGTAGGAGGTTACGAGCAGTACTTC	TRBV2	NA	TRBJ2-7	NA
CASSLVAGGSTDTQYF	TGCGCCAGCAGCTTGGTGGCAGGGGGCAGTACAGATACGCAGTATTTT	TRBV5-1	NA	TRBJ2-3	TRBD1
CASSIFLAGNKDTQYF	TGTGCCAGTAGTATTTTTCTAGCGGGAAACAAAGATACGCAGTATTTT	TRBV19	NA	TRBJ2-3	TRBD2
CASSGGTGDQPQHF	TGTGCCAGCAGCGGAGGGACAGGCGATCAGCCCCAGCATTTT	TRBV11-1	NA	TRBJ1-5	TRBD1
CASSRTSGYNEQFF	TGTGCCAGCAGCCGGACTAGCGGGTACAATGAGCAGTTCTTC	TRBV7-8	NA	TRBJ2-1	TRBD2
CASSTPGSGYSGANVLTF	TGTGCCAGCAGCACCCCGGGGAGCGGGTACTCTGGGGCCAACGTCCTGACTTTC	TRBV14	NA	TRBJ2-6	NA
CASSQEGAGAYNEQFF	TGTGCCAGCAGCCAAGAAGGTGCGGGAGCCTACAATGAGCAGTTCTTC	TRBV4-2	NA	TRBJ2-1	TRBD2
CASSTGTAGNTEAFF	TGTGCCAGCAGCACAGGGACGGCGGGGAACACTGAAGCTTTCTTT	TRBV7-2	few	TRBJ1-1	NA
CASGSSLETGMKTQYF	TGTGCTAGTGGTTCATCCCTCGAAACAGGGATGAAGACCCAGTACTTC	TRBV12-5	NA	TRBJ2-5	NA
CASSLTAGAGETQYF	TGTGCCAGCAGCTTAACGGCGGGAGCGGGCGAGACCCAGTACTTC	TRBV7-3	NA	TRBJ2-5	TRBD2
CASSLTRDSPLHF	TGTGCCAGCAGCCTTACTCGTGATTCACCCCTCCACTTT	TRBV7-8	NA	TRBJ1-6	NA
CASSQDRVNSPLHF	TGCGCCAGCAGCCAGGACAGGGTTAATTCACCCCTCCACTTT	TRBV4-3	NA	TRBJ1-6	TRBD1
CASSQEGARGQETQYF	TGTGCCAGCAGCCAAGAAGGAGCCAGGGGACAAGAGACCCAGTACTTC	TRBV4-2	NA	TRBJ2-5	NA
CASSQGQAGELFF	TGTGCCAGCTCCCAGGGACAGGCCGGGGAGCTGTTTTTT	TRBV18	NA	TRBJ2-2	TRBD1
CASSSTGLANNEQFF	TGTGCCAGCAGCTCAACGGGACTAGCCAATAATGAGCAGTTCTTC	TRBV7-9	few	TRBJ2-1	TRBD2
CASSPPTGGLEKLFF	TGTGCCAGCTCACCACCGACGGGGGGGCTCGAAAAACTGTTTTTT	TRBV18	once	TRBJ1-4	NA
CASIPRHGYTF	TGTGCCAGTATCCCGAGGCATGGCTACACCTTC	TRBV19	once	TRBJ1-2	NA
CASSQRGDGYTF	TGTGCCAGCAGCCAACGGGGGGATGGCTACACCTTC	TRBV14	NA	TRBJ1-2	NA
CASSVEPIGELFF	TGTGCCAGCAGCGTAGAGCCGATCGGGGAGCTGTTTTTT	TRBV9	NA	TRBJ2-2	NA
CASSRGGTEAFF	TGTGCCAGCAGTCGCGGGGGGACTGAAGCTTTCTTT	TRBV27	once	TRBJ1-1	NA
CAWSVLIYAGGPNTGELFF	TGTGCCTGGAGTGTACTAATTTACGCGGGGGGGCCGAACACCGGGGAGCTGTTTTTT	TRBV30	NA	TRBJ2-2	TRBD2
CASSRTEIGAKNIQYF	TGTGCCAGCAGTCGAACGGAGATTGGGGCCAAAAACATTCAGTACTTC	TRBV6-6	NA	TRBJ2-4	NA
CASSLGRYEQYF	TGTGCCAGCAGTTTGGGCCGCTACGAGCAGTACTTC	TRBV28	once	TRBJ2-7	NA
CSVESSPRNEQFF	TGCAGCGTTGAATCTAGCCCGAGGAATGAGCAGTTCTTC	TRBV29-1	NA	TRBJ2-1	NA
CASAGGSYNEQFF	TGTGCCAGCGCAGGAGGCTCCTACAATGAGCAGTTCTTC	TRBV7-8	NA	TRBJ2-1	NA
CASSLASRGITEAFF	TGTGCCAGCAGCTTAGCCTCAAGGGGTATCACTGAAGCTTTCTTT	TRBV11-2	NA	TRBJ1-1	NA
CASSTNRGETQYF	TGTGCCAGCAGCACAAACCGGGGGGAGACCCAGTACTTC	TRBV7-3	once	TRBJ2-5	NA
CASSMTGSRGYTF	TGTGCCAGCAGTATGACAGGGTCGCGGGGCTACACCTTC	TRBV27	NA	TRBJ1-2	TRBD1
CASSPGVAGYTDTQYF	TGCGCCAGCAGCCCCGGGGTGGCGGGCTACACAGATACGCAGTATTTT	TRBV5-1	once	TRBJ2-3	NA
CASSQGLAGSYEQYF	TGCGCCAGCAGCCAAGGACTAGCGGGCTCCTACGAGCAGTACTTC	TRBV4-1	NA	TRBJ2-7	TRBD2
CASSIETGGSTEAFF	TGTGCCAGTAGTATTGAGACAGGGGGGAGTACTGAAGCTTTCTTT	TRBV19	NA	TRBJ1-1	TRBD1